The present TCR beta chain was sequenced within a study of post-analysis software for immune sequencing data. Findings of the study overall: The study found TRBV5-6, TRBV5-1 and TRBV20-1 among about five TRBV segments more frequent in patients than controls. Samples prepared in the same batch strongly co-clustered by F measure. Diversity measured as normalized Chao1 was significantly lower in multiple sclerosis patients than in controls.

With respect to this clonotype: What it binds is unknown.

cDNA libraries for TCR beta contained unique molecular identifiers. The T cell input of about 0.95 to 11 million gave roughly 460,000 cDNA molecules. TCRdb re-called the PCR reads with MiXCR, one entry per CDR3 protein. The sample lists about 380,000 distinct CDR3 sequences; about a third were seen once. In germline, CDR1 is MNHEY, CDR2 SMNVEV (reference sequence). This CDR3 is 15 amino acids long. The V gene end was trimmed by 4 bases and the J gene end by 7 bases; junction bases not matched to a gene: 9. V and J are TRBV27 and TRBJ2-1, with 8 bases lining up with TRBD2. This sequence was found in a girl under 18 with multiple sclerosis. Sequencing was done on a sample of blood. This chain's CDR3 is CASSSLSGGQNEQFF. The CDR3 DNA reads TGTGCCAGCAGTTCCCTCAGCGGGGGTCAGAATGAGCAGTTCTTC.